The 8 T cell receptor beta chains below come from one sample, sequenced in a study of post-analysis software for immune sequencing data. Unique molecular identifiers tagged the TCR beta cDNA libraries. TCRdb called the PCR reads again in MiXCR, with one record for every CDR3 protein. The sample yields some 700,000 distinct CDR3 sequences, approximately 59% seen once. Notes on the study in general: Roughly five TRBV segments were significantly more frequent in patients than in controls. TRBV5-6, TRBV5-1 and TRBV20-1 were among these segments.

Their specific antigens are unknown. Specimen: blood. Receptors were obtained from a girl aged 2-9 years with multiple sclerosis.

This clonotype showed up just once. This sequence joins TRBV7-9 and TRBJ2-2; D is possibly TRBD1 (5 bases). This CDR3 comprises 16 residues. Between the trimmed V and J ends, which lost 0 bases and 3 bases, there was a span of 11 bases. The germline CDR1 and CDR2 sequences are SEHNR and FQNEAQ (reference sequence). As DNA, the CDR3 is TGTGCCAGCAGCTTAGCCCGGACAACCGACACCGGGGAGCTGTTTTTT. The encoded protein is CASSLARTTDTGELFF.

The chain is built from TRBV6-2 or TRBV6-3 and TRBJ2-1; the match to TRBD2 covers 11 bases. The J call may be mistaken, given a closer DNA end match to TRBJ2-7. This CDR3 has 16 amino acids. Looked up from germline, CDR1 is MNHEY and CDR2 is SVGEGT. The CDR3 nucleotides read TGTGCCAGCAGTTCCGCACTAGCGGGGGATCCCTACGAGCAGTACTTC. This codes for CASSSALAGDPYEQYF.

This clonotype appeared a few times. This chain connects TRBV11-2 to TRBJ2-3, with D unclear. CDR1 SGHAT and CDR2 FQNNGV come from the germline V gene. The CDR3 length is 12 residues. V gave up 3 bases and J gave up 2 bases, with 3 bases separating them. This chain's CDR3 is CASSFHTDTQYF. The CDR3, as DNA: TGTGCCAGCAGCTTTCACACAGATACGCAGTATTTT. The whole variable domain, filled in from reference TRBV11-2 and TRBJ2-3, reads EAGVAQSPRYKIIEKRQSVAFWCNPISGHATLYWYQQILGQGPKLLIQFQNNGVVDDSQLPKDRFSAERLKGVDSTLKIQPAKLEDSAVYLCASSFHTDTQYFGPGTRLTVL.

The chain carries TRBV13 and TRBJ2-3, with 9 bases that match TRBD1. J lost 6 bases, V lost 5 bases, and 12 bases had no gene match. The germline V gene encodes CDR1 PRHDT and CDR2 FYEKMQ (reference sequence). The CDR3 runs to 16 residues. The CDR3 reads CASSPLDRGVSDTQYF. Here the CDR3 DNA reads TGTGCCAGCAGCCCGCTGGACAGGGGCGTTTCGGATACGCAGTATTTT.

V and J are TRBV15 and TRBJ2-6; D is uncertain. The CDR3 runs to 15 residues. V lost 1 base and J lost 0, with 4 bases in between. Germline assignment: CDR1 LNHNV and CDR2 YYDKDF (reference sequence). This CDR3 is CATSRGASGANVLTF. The DNA of the CDR3 is TGTGCCACCAGCAGAGGTGCCTCTGGGGCCAACGTCCTGACTTTC.

The V and J genes are TRBV5-5 and TRBJ1-1; D is uncertain. The CDR3 runs 14 residues. Germline lookup yields CDR1 SGHKS and CDR2 YYEKEE (reference sequence). Trimming stripped 6 bases from V and 1 base from J, with 13 bases between. DNA of the CDR3: TGTGCCAGCACCATGGTGACGGGGAACACTGAAGCTTTCTTT. This sequence encodes CASTMVTGNTEAFF.

This clonotype turned up a few times. The CDR3 loop is CASGWDSDYEQYF. The CDR3 DNA sequence: TGTGCTAGTGGTTGGGACAGCGACTACGAGCAGTACTTC. V and J are TRBV12-5 and TRBJ2-7, with TRBD1 identical over 7 bases. The CDR3 extends over 13 amino acids. V trimming: 4 bases; J trimming: 3 bases; junction bases outside the gene matches: 3. Germline CDR1 LGHNT, CDR2 FRNRAP.

V and J are TRBV7-9 and TRBJ2-7; D is perhaps TRBD1 (6 bases). Per the germline V gene, CDR1 is SEHNR and CDR2 is FQNEAQ (reference sequence). With 4 bases removed from V and 6 bases from J, the gap between germline ends came to 19 bases. The CDR3 runs 15 residues. Here the CDR3 DNA reads TGTGCCAGCAGCTCACAGGGTGACGCCCCCCCCGAGCAGTACTTC. Protein product: CASSSQGDAPPEQYF.